Presented here are 29 T cell receptor beta chains from one specimen sequenced in a study of shared clonotypes between healthy human individuals. Assay used: immunoSEQ multiplex PCR; TCRdb lists only in-frame clones, some missing. The sample includes more than 1,200,000 clones, about 98.5% of them seen just once. The sample comprised naive CD4+ T cells sorted from blood. The subset is: CD45RA+ positively selected. Receptors originate from a man younger than 45 in good health.

This chain joins TRBV29-1 and TRBJ2-7; D is possibly TRBD1 or TRBD2 (5 bases each). Germline loops: CDR1 SQVTM, CDR2 ANQGSEA. Trimming pared 7 bases from V and 4 bases from J, leaving 11 bases between. The CDR3 extends over 11 amino acids. For the CDR3, the DNA is TGCAGCGGGACCTGGGGGTACGAGCAGTACTTC. Translation: CSGTWGYEQYF.

Here the CDR3 reads CASSLALAGWGQETQYF. DNA of the CDR3: TGTGCCAGCAGCTTAGCGTTAGCGGGTTGGGGTCAAGAGACCCAGTACTTC. V gene TRBV7-7 combines with J gene TRBJ2-5; 7 bases match TRBD2. Trimming at V came to 0 bases and at J to 2 bases, leaving 9 bases not matched to a gene. Germline lookup yields CDR1 SSHAT and CDR2 FNYEAQ (reference sequence). The CDR3 loop spans 17 amino acids.

The chain uses TRBV2 and TRBJ2-5; D possibly corresponds to TRBD2 (6 bases). The CDR3 has 12 amino acids. The germline V gene encodes CDR1 SNHLY and CDR2 FYNNEI. The V gene lost 7 bases and the J gene lost 8 bases, with 14 bases spanning the gap. CDR3 nucleotide sequence: TGTGCCAGCAATCCCCCGGGGGTTACCCAGTACTTC. It yields the protein CASNPPGVTQYF.

This chain joins TRBV18 and TRBJ1-4, with 9 bases identical to TRBD1. Germline V gene data show CDR1 as KGHSH and CDR2 as LQKENI. CDR3 length equals 16 residues. The V segment lost 2 bases and the J segment 2 bases; nucleotides outside the gene matches: 3. CDR3 residues: CASSPTGGATNEKLFF. CDR3 bases: TGTGCCAGCTCACCAACAGGGGGCGCGACTAATGAAAAACTGTTTTTT.

This chain uses TRBV2 with TRBJ2-5, with D tentatively TRBD1 or TRBD2 (6 bases each). Deletions cut 6 bases from V and 2 bases from J, with 10 bases between. There are 13 residues in the CDR3. In germline, CDR1 is SNHLY, CDR2 FYNNEI. CDR3: CASSGGGQETQYF. The CDR3 bases are TGTGCCAGCAGCGGGGGCGGGCAAGAGACCCAGTACTTC.

The rearrangement links TRBV28 to TRBJ2-7; 8 bases map to TRBD1. CDR1 is MDHEN and CDR2 is SYDVKM in the germline V gene. With 7 bases clipped from V and 6 bases from J, the junction kept 8 bases outside the gene matches. The CDR3 is 13 amino acids. CDR3 region: CASTPPDRGEQYF. The CDR3 bases are TGTGCCAGCACCCCGCCTGACAGGGGCGAGCAGTACTTC.

The genes are TRBV5-4 and TRBJ2-7, with 9 positions matching TRBD1. Looked up from germline, CDR1 is SGHNT and CDR2 is YYREEE (reference sequence). The V and J ends lost 3 bases and 5 bases, in that order; junction bases with no gene match: 9. The CDR3 spans 15 residues. CDR3 DNA: TGTGCCAGCAGCTCCACCGGGACAGGGTTCAACGAGCAGTACTTC. It yields the protein CASSSTGTGFNEQYF.

The chain combines TRBV2 with TRBJ2-7; a possible D gene is TRBD2 (6 bases). This CDR3 comprises 13 residues. V was pared by 8 bases and J by 7 bases, with 18 bases between. Germline CDR1 SNHLY, CDR2 FYNNEI. The CDR3 DNA reads TGTGCCAGCGCCGCCGGGAGAATAAGGGAGCAGTACTTC. The encoded protein is CASAAGRIREQYF.

The chain employs TRBV19 and TRBJ1-5, with D possibly being TRBD1 (6 bases). CDR3 size: 17 residues. V was clipped by 3 bases and J by 3 bases, with 18 bases between them. The germline V gene has CDR1 LNHDA and CDR2 SQIVND (reference sequence). This CDR3 reads CASSISPNQGFNQPQHF. The CDR3 DNA sequence: TGTGCCAGTAGTATCAGCCCGAACCAGGGGTTCAATCAGCCCCAGCATTTT.

V usage is TRBV5-1 and J usage is TRBJ2-1; TRBD2 matches 7 bases. J lost 7 bases, V lost 0 bases, and 10 bases had no gene match. The germline gives CDR1 SGHRS, CDR2 YFSETQ. The CDR3 contains 16 residues. The CDR3 region has the DNA TGCGCCAGCAGCTTGGAGGGCGGGAGTTGGTCGAATGAGCAGTTCTTC. Translation: CASSLEGGSWSNEQFF.

The J gene is TRBJ2-1, the V gene TRBV13; D is unclear. This CDR3 comprises 13 residues. Germline values: CDR1 PRHDT, CDR2 FYEKMQ (reference sequence). Trimming took 2 bases from V and 8 from J, leaving 10 bases between them. The CDR3 reads CASSLIPTHEQFF. CDR3 sequence (DNA): TGTGCCAGCAGCTTAATCCCCACTCATGAGCAGTTCTTC. The full variable domain, completed using reference TRBV13 and TRBJ2-1, is AAGVIQSPRHLIKEKRETATLKCYPIPRHDTVYWYQQGPGQDPQFLISFYEKMQSDKGSIPDRFSAQQFSDYHSELNMSSLELGDSALYFCASSLIPTHEQFFGPGTRLTVL.

Only one count was recorded for this clone. Other nucleotide sequences from this sample produce the same CDR3. This rearrangement joins TRBV2 to TRBJ2-5; possibly TRBD1 for D (6 bases). V was shortened by 6 bases and J by 1 base, with 9 bases between the two germline ends. Germline V gives CDR1 SNHLY, CDR2 FYNNEI. The CDR3 has 13 residues. CDR3 residues: CASSPDSQETQYF. In DNA form, the CDR3 reads TGTGCCAGCAGCCCGGACAGCCAAGAGACCCAGTACTTC.

This chain connects TRBV25-1 to TRBJ1-2; D gene ambiguous. The CDR3 extends over 12 amino acids. CDR1 and CDR2 (germline): MGHDK, SYGVNS. V was clipped by 3 bases and J by 7 bases, with 9 bases between them. CDR3 nucleotide sequence: TGTGCCAGCAGTGATTACCCTGTTGGCTACACCTTC. It specifies CASSDYPVGYTF.

The chain joins TRBV7-6 to TRBJ2-5, with 8 positions matching TRBD1. The J call may be incorrect, as the DNA end agrees better with TRBJ2-7. The CDR3 has 15 amino acids. Germline V gene lookup returns CDR1 SGHVS and CDR2 FNYEAQ. The CDR3 is CASSLGPGQGYEQYF. The CDR3 coding sequence is TGTGCCAGCAGCTTAGGTCCCGGACAGGGCTACGAGCAGTACTTC.

The gene calls are TRBV29-1 and TRBJ2-1; D gene uncertain. The CDR3 runs 14 residues. From germline, CDR1 is SQVTM and CDR2 ANQGSEA. Trimming left V 7 bases short and J 0 bases short, with 13 bases between. Here the CDR3 reads CSGDPLSSYNEQFF. The CDR3 DNA sequence: TGCAGCGGGGATCCCCTGAGCTCCTACAATGAGCAGTTCTTC.

This rearrangement joins TRBV10-3 to TRBJ2-4; 11 bases agree with TRBD2. The CDR3 sequence is 19 residues long. The V gene end was trimmed by 0 bases and the J gene end by 3 bases; junction bases not matched to a gene: 10. CDR1 is ENHRY and CDR2 is SYGVKD in the germline V gene. The CDR3 reads CAISESSQLAGVVKNIQYF. Here the CDR3 DNA reads TGTGCCATCAGTGAGTCCTCCCAACTAGCGGGAGTGGTCAAAAACATTCAGTACTTC.

The chain carries TRBV30 and TRBJ2-3; D uncertain. Trimming stripped 0 bases from V and 2 bases from J, with 6 bases between. This CDR3 comprises 13 residues. The V gene's germline CDR1 is GTSNPN and CDR2 SVGIG (reference sequence). The CDR3 coding sequence is TGTGCCTGGAGTGTGTCGGACACAGATACGCAGTATTTT. As protein: CAWSVSDTDTQYF. Full variable domain (rest looked up from reference TRBV30 and TRBJ2-3): SQTIHQWPATLVQPVGSPLSLECTVEGTSNPNLYWYRQAAGRGLQLLFYSVGIGQISSEVPQNLSASRPQDRQFILSSKKLLLSDSGFYLCAWSVSDTDTQYFGPGTRLTVL.

The V call is TRBV14, the J call TRBJ2-7, with 10 bases matching TRBD2. Germline trimming cut 2 bases from V and 4 bases from J; bases unmatched to any gene: 5. CDR1 and CDR2 (germline): SGHDN, FVKESK. CDR3 length equals 15 residues. CDR3 nucleotides: TGTGCCAGCAGCCAATTCGGACTAGCGGCTTACGAGCAGTACTTC. It specifies CASSQFGLAAYEQYF.

The chain recombines TRBV7-3 with TRBJ2-3; 11 bases line up with TRBD1. Per germline, CDR1 SGHTA and CDR2 FQGTGA. The CDR3 covers 15 residues. V was clipped by 1 base and J by 6 bases; unmatched bases: 3. CDR3: CASSLMGQGGDTQYF. CDR3 DNA: TGTGCCAGCAGCTTAATGGGACAGGGGGGCGATACGCAGTATTTT.

V gene TRBV7-3 combines with J gene TRBJ2-2; a possible D gene is TRBD1 (6 bases). V was cut by 9 bases and J by 0 bases, with 17 bases left in between. The CDR3 totals 16 residues. Germline V gene data show CDR1 as SGHTA and CDR2 as FQGTGA. This chain's CDR3 is CASGVTGTSNTGELFF. CDR3 DNA sequence: TGTGCCAGTGGGGTTACCGGGACATCGAACACCGGGGAGCTGTTTTTT. Complete variable domain (other parts from reference TRBV7-3 and TRBJ2-2): GAGVSQTPSNKVTEKGKYVELRCDPISGHTALYWYRQSLGQGPEFLIYFQGTGAADDSGLPNDRFFAVRPEGSVSTLKIQRTERGDSAVYLCASGVTGTSNTGELFFGEGSRLTVL.

This chain connects TRBV18 to TRBJ2-7, with D tentatively TRBD1 or TRBD2 (6 bases each). V lost 4 bases to trimming and J lost 5 bases, with 18 bases between them. CDR1 is KGHSH, CDR2 LQKENI, per germline. The CDR3 is 15 residues long. DNA for the CDR3: TGTGCCAGCTCACGCTCCGGGGGCGATGTGGACGAGCAGTACTTC. This translates into CASSRSGGDVDEQYF.

This chain uses TRBV18 with TRBJ2-2; D is unresolved. Germline V gene data show CDR1 as KGHSH and CDR2 as LQKENI. This CDR3 has 14 residues. Trimming left V 3 bases short and J 1 base short, with 6 bases between. Here the CDR3 reads CASSPYGNTGELFF. The CDR3 bases are TGTGCCAGCTCACCGTACGGGAACACCGGGGAGCTGTTTTTT.

The rearrangement joins TRBV5-1 to TRBJ1-1; 8 bases are shared with TRBD1. This CDR3 is 14 amino acids long. In germline, CDR1 is SGHRS, CDR2 YFSETQ. V gave up 5 bases and J gave up 7 bases; unmatched junction bases: 10. The CDR3 spells CASRQGEPLGEAFF. The CDR3 DNA sequence: TGCGCCAGCAGACAGGGGGAGCCACTGGGTGAAGCTTTCTTT. The entire variable domain, with the rest obtained from reference TRBV5-1 and TRBJ1-1, is as follows: KAGVTQTPRYLIKTRGQQVTLSCSPISGHRSVSWYQQTPGQGLQFLFEYFSETQRNKGNFPGRFSGRQFSNSRSEMNVSTLELGDSALYLCASRQGEPLGEAFFGQGTRLTVV.

In this sample, this clone turned up once. Other nucleotide sequences from this sample produce the same CDR3. The V call is TRBV18, the J call TRBJ2-7, with a possible D match to TRBD1 (5 bases). There are 15 residues in the CDR3. The V end was cut by 2 bases, the J end by 3 bases, with 14 bases between. Per germline, CDR1 KGHSH and CDR2 LQKENI. The CDR3 loop reads CASSPGVGENYEQYF. The CDR3 nucleotides read TGTGCCAGCTCACCAGGTGTAGGGGAAAACTACGAGCAGTACTTC.

This chain links TRBV5-1 with TRBJ2-4; 9 nucleotides align to TRBD2. The germline V gene has CDR1 SGHRS and CDR2 YFSETQ. The CDR3 is 17 amino acids. After removal of 4 bases from V and 0 bases from J, the junction contained 8 bases not matched to a gene. CDR3: CASSRVAGELAKNIQYF. Here the CDR3 DNA reads TGCGCCAGCAGCCGGGTAGCGGGAGAACTAGCCAAAAACATTCAGTACTTC.

The rearrangement joins TRBV4-3 to TRBJ2-7; TRBD1 aligns across 9 bases. V shed 4 bases, J shed 1 base, and the junction held 2 bases outside the gene matches. Germline CDR1 and CDR2: LGHNA and YSLEER. The CDR3 is 14 residues long. The CDR3 sequence is CASSPDRGSYEQYF. The CDR3 DNA follows: TGCGCCAGCAGCCCGGACAGGGGTTCCTACGAGCAGTACTTC.

This chain connects TRBV11-3 to TRBJ2-5; D call uncertain. The ends were cut back, 1 base at V and 3 bases at J, with 6 bases in the middle. The CDR3 sequence is 13 residues long. Germline CDR1 SGHNT, CDR2 YENEEA. CDR3 residues: CASSLVSEETQYF. The CDR3 DNA reads as TGTGCCAGCAGCTTAGTTTCCGAAGAGACCCAGTACTTC.

The table lists this clone with a count of one. This chain links TRBV10-1 with TRBJ2-3, with D perhaps matching TRBD1 (6 bases). CDR3 length: 14 amino acids. Germline CDR1 and CDR2: WNHNN and SYGVQD (reference sequence). V shed 5 bases and J shed 0 bases, with 9 bases lying between them. This chain's CDR3 is CASSPTGSTDTQYF. In nucleotides, the CDR3 is TGCGCCAGCAGTCCGACAGGAAGCACAGATACGCAGTATTTT.

The chain couples TRBV29-1 to TRBJ1-2; D is unclear. V was trimmed by 3 bases and J by 6 bases, leaving 5 bases between them. Germline CDR1 is SQVTM and CDR2 is ANQGSEA. This CDR3 has 10 residues. CDR3 DNA sequence: TGCAGCGTTGATAGGGATGGCTACACCTTC. It is translated as CSVDRDGYTF.